The 23 T cell receptor beta chains below were found in one sample sequenced in a study of OX40 agonist ivuxolimab in advanced cancers. Using immunoSEQ multiplex PCR, the repertoire was profiled, and TCRdb retains in-frame clones only, with some absent. The table includes about 34,000 clones, approximately 79% detected once. The sample here was CD4+ or CD8+ T cells sorted from blood, taken in a trial of the OX40 agonist ivuxolimab. All receptors come from an adult with an advanced solid tumor such as melanoma, head and neck, liver or kidney cancer.

The chain links TRBV5-1 to TRBJ2-6; 9 positions agree with TRBD2. J lost 0 bases, V lost 1 base, and 2 bases had no gene match. The CDR3 runs to 17 residues. Per the germline V gene, CDR1 is SGHRS and CDR2 is YFSETQ. In DNA, the CDR3 is TGCGCCAGCAGCTTGAGCGGGGGGCTCTCTGGGGCCAACGTCCTGACTTTC. Residues: CASSLSGGLSGANVLTF.

This clone was picked up one time. The chain employs TRBV5-6 and TRBJ2-7, with D perhaps given as TRBD1 or TRBD2 (5 bases each). The ends were cut back, 5 bases at V and 3 bases at J, with 15 bases in the middle. Per the germline V gene, CDR1 is SGHDT and CDR2 is YYEEEE. This CDR3 region has 14 residues. CDR3: CASSSGTDVYEQYF. The DNA for the CDR3 is TGTGCCAGCAGTTCCGGGACGGACGTCTACGAGCAGTACTTC.

The CDR3, as DNA: TGTGCCAGCGCCTCAGGGGGGTATGAGCAGTTCTTC. Residues: CASASGGYEQFF. This chain uses TRBV6-6 with TRBJ2-1; possible D gene TRBD1, 7 bases. Trimming removed 8 bases from V and 8 bases from J, with 13 bases in between. Per the germline V gene, CDR1 is MNHNY and CDR2 is SVGAGI (reference sequence). The CDR3 totals 12 residues.

The chain is built from TRBV7-9 and TRBJ1-1; weak D call: TRBD1 (6 bases). The CDR3 is 16 residues long. V was cut by 4 bases and J by 0 bases, with 15 bases left in between. The germline V gene has CDR1 SEHNR and CDR2 FQNEAQ (reference sequence). The CDR3 coding sequence is TGTGCCAGCAGCTCGGACGAGAGGGGGTTGAACACTGAAGCTTTCTTT. Protein sequence: CASSSDERGLNTEAFF.

The chain carries TRBV5-1 and TRBJ1-5; 8 bases line up with TRBD1. V shed 0 bases, J shed 0 bases, and the junction held 5 bases outside the gene matches. This CDR3 is built from 17 residues. CDR1 is SGHRS and CDR2 is YFSETQ in the germline V gene. CDR3 nucleotide sequence: TGCGCCAGCAGCTTGGACGCGACAGGGGCTAGCAATCAGCCCCAGCATTTT. Encoded protein: CASSLDATGASNQPQHF.

This clone was seen a single time. The chain links TRBV29-1 to TRBJ2-1; maybe TRBD2 (5 bases). Germline assignment: CDR1 SQVTM and CDR2 ANQGSEA. The CDR3 contains 15 residues. Deletions cut 2 bases from V and 0 bases from J, with 11 bases between. The DNA of the CDR3 is TGCAGCGTTGAATCGGCTAGCCTCTCCTACAATGAGCAGTTCTTC. It specifies CSVESASLSYNEQFF.

This clone was observed a few times. This sequence joins TRBV19 and TRBJ1-1, with D perhaps matching TRBD1 (5 bases). The CDR3 spans 13 residues. CDR1 and CDR2 from the germline V gene are LNHDA and SQIVND (reference sequence). The V and J ends lost 7 bases and 1 base respectively, with 10 bases between them. CDR3 amino acids: CASTLGGNTEAFF. CDR3 sequence (DNA): TGTGCCAGTACCTTGGGGGGGAACACTGAAGCTTTCTTT.

The rearrangement links TRBV10-3 to TRBJ2-3; a weak D match, TRBD1 (6 bases). The CDR3 has 12 amino acids. Per the germline V gene, CDR1 is ENHRY and CDR2 is SYGVKD. The V end was cut by 6 bases, the J end by 4 bases, with 8 bases between. The CDR3 sequence is CAIRTGPDTQYF. CDR3 in DNA: TGTGCCATCAGGACAGGCCCAGATACGCAGTATTTT.

The chain carries TRBV30 and TRBJ2-1; TRBD1 aligns across 9 bases. CDR3 length: 15 residues. The V gene's germline CDR1 is GTSNPN and CDR2 SVGIG (reference sequence). The V segment lost 1 base and the J segment 4 bases; nucleotides outside the gene matches: 5. The CDR3 DNA follows: TGTGCCTGGAGTGCTGGGACAGGGTTTTACAATGAGCAGTTCTTC. Translation: CAWSAGTGFYNEQFF.

The chain has TRBV5-4 and TRBJ2-3; no reliable D call. The CDR3 is made up of 17 amino acids. The germline V and J ends were trimmed by 1 base and 0 bases, with 15 bases remaining between them. Germline loops: CDR1 SGHNT, CDR2 YYREEE (reference sequence). The CDR3 spells CASSLLELSPSTDTQYF. In DNA, the CDR3 is TGTGCCAGCAGCTTGCTAGAGCTATCTCCTAGCACAGATACGCAGTATTTT.

The V call is TRBV28, the J call TRBJ1-5; the D gene is possibly TRBD1 (5 bases). Trimming removed 1 base at V and 0 bases at J, with 10 bases between. CDR1 MDHEN and CDR2 SYDVKM come from the germline V gene. CDR3 length: 16 amino acids. CDR3 sequence: CASSLLTDHSNQPQHF. DNA of the CDR3: TGTGCCAGCAGTTTATTGACAGACCATAGCAATCAGCCCCAGCATTTT.

V and J are TRBV5-1 and TRBJ2-2; D call uncertain. The CDR3 loop spans 14 amino acids. The ends were cut back, 4 bases at V and 1 base at J, with 8 bases in the middle. The germline V gene encodes CDR1 SGHRS and CDR2 YFSETQ. CDR3 protein: CASSHDLNTGELFF. DNA of the CDR3: TGCGCCAGCAGCCACGATTTGAACACCGGGGAGCTGTTTTTT.

V is TRBV4-2 and J is TRBJ1-2; D gene unclear. Between the trimmed V and J ends, which lost 1 base and 2 bases, there was a span of 5 bases. This CDR3 region has 13 residues. Looked up from germline, CDR1 is LGHNA and CDR2 is YNFKEQ. DNA for the CDR3: TGTGCCAGCAGCCAAGCCGGGAACTATGGCTACACCTTC. Translated, it gives CASSQAGNYGYTF.

The chain combines TRBV10-1 with TRBJ1-1; TRBD1 might be the D (5 bases). This CDR3 spans 15 amino acids. V lost 5 bases and J 1 base, leaving 14 bases between the germline ends. Germline values: CDR1 WNHNN, CDR2 SYGVQD (reference sequence). CDR3: CASSSGRGPNTEAFF. DNA of the CDR3: TGCGCCAGCAGTTCCGGCCGGGGACCGAACACTGAAGCTTTCTTT.

This clone was counted a few times. Written as DNA, the CDR3 is TGTGCCAGTCTAGGGACAGCCCGCTCCTACGAGCAGTACTTC. As protein: CASLGTARSYEQYF. This chain joins TRBV6-1 and TRBJ2-7; 7 positions agree with TRBD1. CDR1 and CDR2 from the germline V gene are MNHNS and SASEGT. This CDR3 region has 14 residues. V lost 9 bases and J lost 0; bases outside the gene matches: 8.

This clone has a single count. The chain has TRBV7-9 and TRBJ1-2, with 7 bases lining up with TRBD1. This CDR3 region has 15 residues. The junction had 6 bases not matched to a gene; V was cut back by 0 bases and J by 5 bases. In germline, CDR1 is SEHNR, CDR2 FQNEAQ (reference sequence). CDR3 bases: TGTGCCAGCAGCTTAGCGCTCCGGGACAGTTATGGCTACACCTTC. Translating gives CASSLALRDSYGYTF.

V is TRBV4-1 and J is TRBJ1-2, with a tentative D call TRBD1 (5 bases). V shed 1 base and J shed 7 bases, with 13 bases lying between them. Germline V lookup: CDR1 MGHRA, CDR2 YSYEKL. The CDR3 contains 14 residues. The CDR3 protein is CASSQGPGGAGYTF. DNA for the CDR3: TGCGCCAGCAGCCAAGGCCCAGGCGGGGCTGGCTACACCTTC.

This chain connects TRBV11-2 to TRBJ1-1; no firm D call. Germline lookup yields CDR1 SGHAT and CDR2 FQNNGV. V dropped 5 bases and J dropped 4 bases, with 11 bases sitting between them. This CDR3 spans 13 amino acids. This chain's CDR3 is CASSIREGTEAFF. In DNA, the CDR3 is TGTGCCAGCAGCATCCGGGAGGGCACTGAAGCTTTCTTT. Combining the CDR3 with reference TRBV11-2 and TRBJ1-1 gives the whole variable domain EAGVAQSPRYKIIEKRQSVAFWCNPISGHATLYWYQQILGQGPKLLIQFQNNGVVDDSQLPKDRFSAERLKGVDSTLKIQPAKLEDSAVYLCASSIREGTEAFFGQGTRLTVV.

This clone was recorded a few times. The chain combines TRBV7-2 with TRBJ1-6; D is ambiguous. This CDR3 spans 13 amino acids. V lost 2 bases to trimming and J lost 14 bases, with 13 bases between them. Germline CDR1 reads SGHTA; CDR2 reads FQGNSA. The CDR3 spells CASSLPNPSTLHF. The CDR3 DNA follows: TGTGCCAGCAGCTTACCCAACCCCAGCACCCTCCACTTT.

This clone was seen a handful of times. V and J are TRBV2 and TRBJ1-6, with 10 positions matching TRBD1. J lost 10 bases, V lost 3 bases, and 9 bases had no gene match. CDR1 is SNHLY, CDR2 FYNNEI, per germline. CDR3 size: 16 residues. The CDR3 spells CASSDLGTGVSSPLHF. The CDR3 coding sequence is TGTGCCAGCAGTGATTTGGGGACAGGGGTTAGCTCACCCCTCCACTTT.

The chain carries TRBV7-6 and TRBJ1-2; maybe TRBD1 (6 bases). CDR3 length: 16 residues. Germline CDR1 SGHVS, CDR2 FNYEAQ. Trimming shortened V by 1 base and J by 6 bases, and 18 bases separated the two germline ends. CDR3 loop: CASSLVPGGGDNGYTF. DNA for the CDR3: TGTGCCAGCAGCTTAGTTCCGGGCGGAGGGGACAATGGCTACACCTTC.

V gene TRBV6-1 combines with J gene TRBJ2-6; no reliable D call. With 8 bases removed from V and 3 bases from J, the gap between germline ends came to 11 bases. Germline CDR1 MNHNS, CDR2 SASEGT. The CDR3 has 14 residues. As DNA, the CDR3 is TGTGCCAGCGGGCTCCTAGGTGGGGCCAACGTCCTGACTTTC. Its translation is CASGLLGGANVLTF.

The chain joins TRBV30 to TRBJ1-2; tentatively, D is TRBD1 (6 bases). The CDR3 loop spans 17 amino acids. Germline V gives CDR1 GTSNPN, CDR2 SVGIG (reference sequence). V was shortened by 2 bases and J by 1 base, with 20 bases between the two germline ends. The CDR3 nucleotides are TGTGCCTGGAGTCCACAGGGAGTAGGTTGGGTTAACTATGGCTACACCTTC. Protein product: CAWSPQGVGWVNYGYTF.